What follows are 10 T cell receptor beta chains derived from one specimen sequenced in a study of blood T cell repertoires in COVID-19. Generated by immunoSEQ multiplex PCR, the TCRdb table keeps only in-frame clones and is missing some. Of under 400,000 clones in the sample, 90% were seen once. Sequencing was performed on peripheral blood. The origin of the receptors is a man between 18 and 29 years old with active or convalescent COVID-19.

This chain joins TRBV7-2 and TRBJ2-7, with D unclear. V shed 1 base and J shed 2 bases, with 9 bases lying between them. The germline CDR1 and CDR2 sequences are SGHTA and FQGNSA. This CDR3 spans 14 amino acids. The CDR3 here is CASSLERGAYEQYF. In nucleotides, the CDR3 is TGTGCCAGCAGCTTAGAGCGCGGAGCCTACGAGCAGTACTTC.

This chain links TRBV24-1 with TRBJ2-2; 8 positions agree with TRBD1. Germline CDR1 is KGHDR and CDR2 is SFDVKD. The CDR3 extends over 14 amino acids. V lost 3 bases to trimming and J lost 4 bases; unmatched junction nucleotides: 0. The CDR3 coding sequence is TGTGCCACCAGTGATACAGGGGGCACCGGGGAGCTGTTTTTT. It encodes CATSDTGGTGELFF.

This clone showed up just once. The chain carries TRBV27 and TRBJ2-7; D perhaps matches TRBD2 (6 bases). The germline CDR1 and CDR2 sequences are MNHEY and SMNVEV (reference sequence). V shed 4 bases and J shed 7 bases, with 11 bases lying between them. The CDR3 runs to 12 residues. The CDR3 protein is CASSSSGREQYF. The CDR3 DNA is TGTGCCAGCAGTTCCTCAGGGAGGGAGCAGTACTTC.

The chain carries TRBV4-3 and TRBJ2-1; weak D call: TRBD2 (6 bases). Trimming removed 1 base at V and 8 bases at J, with 21 bases between. The CDR3 is 17 amino acids. The germline gives CDR1 LGHNA, CDR2 YSLEER. CDR3 in amino acids: CASSQVVGGTNSYEQFF. The CDR3 region has the DNA TGCGCCAGCAGCCAAGTCGTCGGGGGAACAAATAGCTATGAGCAGTTCTTC.

The chain links TRBV5-4 to TRBJ1-2; 10 bases are a match to TRBD1. Germline V lookup: CDR1 SGHNT, CDR2 YYREEE (reference sequence). The CDR3 has 13 amino acids. The ends lost 3 bases at V and 5 bases at J; junction bases unmatched: 1. CDR3 bases: TGTGCCAGCAGCTCGGACAGGGGGTATGGCTACACCTTC. It is translated as CASSSDRGYGYTF. The full variable domain, rest sourced from reference TRBV5-4 and TRBJ1-2, is ETGVTQSPTHLIKTRGQQVTLRCSSQSGHNTVSWYQQALGQGPQFIFQYYREEENGRGNFPPRFSGLQFPNYSSELNVNALELDDSALYLCASSSDRGYGYTFGSGTRLTVV.

The chain couples TRBV27 to TRBJ1-5; unclear D gene. CDR3 length equals 13 residues. CDR1 is MNHEY and CDR2 is SMNVEV in the germline V gene (reference sequence). V lost 1 base, J lost 5 bases, and 6 bases lay in between. The CDR3 DNA follows: TGTGCCAGCAGTTTATATTCAGATCAGCCCCAGCATTTT. As protein: CASSLYSDQPQHF.

This chain connects TRBV29-1 to TRBJ1-4; D possibly corresponds to TRBD1 (5 bases). Germline assignment: CDR1 SQVTM and CDR2 ANQGSEA. Trimming removed 7 bases at V and 7 bases at J, with 16 bases between. CDR3 size: 13 residues. CDR3 nucleotides: TGCAGCGGCTCAGGGCCGATGAGTGAAAAACTGTTTTTT. The encoded protein is CSGSGPMSEKLFF.

This CDR3 reads CAISTSGGLTDTQYF. CDR3 DNA sequence: TGTGCCATCAGTACTAGCGGGGGGCTCACAGATACGCAGTATTTT. This chain connects TRBV10-3 to TRBJ2-3, with 12 bases fitting TRBD2. The germline V gene encodes CDR1 ENHRY and CDR2 SYGVKD. V gave up 5 bases and J gave up 2 bases; unmatched junction bases: 2. This CDR3 spans 15 amino acids.

V and J are TRBV7-2 and TRBJ2-1, with D maybe TRBD2 (6 bases). Germline values: CDR1 SGHTA, CDR2 FQGNSA. Trimming removed 1 base at V and 7 bases at J, with 14 bases between. This CDR3 is 15 amino acids long. CDR3 loop: CASSLEVAAANEQFF. The DNA of the CDR3 is TGTGCCAGCAGCTTAGAGGTAGCGGCAGCTAATGAGCAGTTCTTC.

This rearrangement joins TRBV11-3 to TRBJ2-1, with D possibly matching TRBD2 (5 bases). The CDR3 totals 13 residues. The germline CDR1 and CDR2 sequences are SGHNT and YENEEA. Trimming removed 0 bases from V and 11 bases from J, with 11 bases in between. CDR3 loop: CASSLDGTGKQFF. The CDR3 DNA follows: TGTGCCAGCAGCTTAGATGGTACCGGGAAGCAGTTCTTC. Based on the CDR3 plus reference TRBV11-3 and TRBJ2-1, the full variable domain is EAGVVQSPRYKIIEKKQPVAFWCNPISGHNTLYWYLQNLGQGPELLIRYENEEAVDDSQLPKDRFSAERLKGVDSTLKIQPAELGDSAVYLCASSLDGTGKQFFGPGTRLTVL.